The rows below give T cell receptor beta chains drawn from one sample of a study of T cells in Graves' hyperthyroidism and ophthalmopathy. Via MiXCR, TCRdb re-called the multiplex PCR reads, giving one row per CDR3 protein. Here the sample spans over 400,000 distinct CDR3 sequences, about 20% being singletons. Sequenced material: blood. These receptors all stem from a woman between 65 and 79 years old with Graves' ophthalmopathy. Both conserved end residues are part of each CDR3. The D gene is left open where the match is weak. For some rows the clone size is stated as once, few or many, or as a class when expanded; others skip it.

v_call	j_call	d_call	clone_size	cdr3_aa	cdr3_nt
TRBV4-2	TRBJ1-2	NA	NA	CASSQEQGRYGYTF	TGTGCCAGCAGCCAAGAACAGGGTCGGTATGGCTACACCTTC
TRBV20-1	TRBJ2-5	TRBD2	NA	CSARVNGRALETQYF	TGCAGTGCTAGAGTGAACGGGAGGGCCCTAGAGACCCAGTACTTC
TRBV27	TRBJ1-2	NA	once	CASRLTLGLGYGYTF	TGTGCCAGCAGATTAACACTCGGACTGGGCTATGGCTACACCTTC
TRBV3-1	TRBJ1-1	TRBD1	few	CASSQGWDRLNTEAFF	TGTGCCAGCAGCCAAGGTTGGGACAGGTTGAACACTGAAGCTTTCTTT
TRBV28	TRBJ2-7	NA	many	CASSFPNRDEQYF	TGTGCCAGCAGTTTCCCAAACAGGGACGAGCAGTACTTC
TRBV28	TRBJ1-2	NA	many	CASSLSGHEANYGYTF	TGTGCCAGCAGTTTATCCGGCCACGAAGCTAACTATGGCTACACCTTC
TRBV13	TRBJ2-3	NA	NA	CASSRRDNTDTQYF	TGTGCCAGCAGTCGGAGAGACAACACAGATACGCAGTATTTT
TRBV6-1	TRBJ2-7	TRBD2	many	CASSERKKLAGYYEQYF	TGTGCCAGCAGTGAGAGGAAAAAACTAGCGGGTTATTACGAGCAGTACTTC
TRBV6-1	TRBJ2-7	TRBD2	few	CASSLEAGGIASSYEQYF	TGTGCCAGCAGTCTCGAGGCGGGAGGAATCGCCAGCTCCTACGAGCAGTACTTC
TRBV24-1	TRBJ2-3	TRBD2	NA	CATSDSSGSVTDTQYF	TGTGCCACCAGTGATTCTAGCGGGAGTGTAACAGATACGCAGTATTTT
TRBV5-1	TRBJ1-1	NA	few	CASSLTQSEGEAFF	TGCGCCAGCAGCTTGACCCAATCTGAAGGGGAAGCTTTCTTT
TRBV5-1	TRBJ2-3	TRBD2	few	CASSIGLAADTQYF	TGCGCCAGCAGTATAGGACTAGCAGCAGATACGCAGTATTTT
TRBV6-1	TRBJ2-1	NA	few	CASSEALGGESHSYSYNEQFF	TGTGCCAGCAGTGAAGCGCTTGGAGGGGAATCCCATTCTTACTCCTACAATGAGCAGTTCTTC
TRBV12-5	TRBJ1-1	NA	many	CASGGGGDTEAFF	TGTGCTAGTGGTGGAGGGGGGGACACTGAAGCTTTCTTT
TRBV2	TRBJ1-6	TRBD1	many	CASKRDSNSPLHF	TGTGCCAGCAAAAGGGACAGCAATTCACCCCTCCACTTT
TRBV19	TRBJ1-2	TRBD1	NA	CASSIARGQGYGYTF	TGTGCCAGTAGTATAGCCCGCGGACAGGGTTACGGCTACACCTTC
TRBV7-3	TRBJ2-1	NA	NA	CASSPRLGSYNEQFF	TGTGCCAGCAGCCCCCGCTTGGGCTCCTACAATGAGCAGTTCTTC
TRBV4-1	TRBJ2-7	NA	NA	CASSPTITYEQYF	TGCGCCAGCAGTCCTACGATAACCTACGAGCAGTACTTC
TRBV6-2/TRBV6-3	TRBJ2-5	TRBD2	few	CASSPLAGSETQYF	TGTGCCAGCAGTCCGCTAGCGGGATCAGAGACCCAGTACTTC
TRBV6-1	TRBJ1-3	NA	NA	CASKARAGNTIYF	TGTGCCAGCAAAGCCAGGGCTGGAAACACCATATATTTT
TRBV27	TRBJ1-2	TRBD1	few	CASSLLGQGAGIGGYTF	TGTGCCAGCAGTTTATTGGGACAGGGGGCTGGTATCGGTGGCTACACCTTC
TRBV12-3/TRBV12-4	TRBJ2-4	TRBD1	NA	CASSLGGTGVTKNIQYF	TGTGCCAGCAGTTTAGGTGGGACAGGGGTTACCAAAAACATTCAGTACTTC
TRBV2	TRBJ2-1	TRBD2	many	CATPGLADYNEQFF	TGTGCCACCCCTGGACTAGCGGATTACAATGAGCAGTTCTTC
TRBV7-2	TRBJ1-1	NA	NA	CALNPRQTYTEAFF	TGTGCCCTTAACCCCCGACAGACCTACACTGAAGCTTTCTTT
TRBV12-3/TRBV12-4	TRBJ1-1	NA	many	CASRRGRTNTEAFF	TGTGCCAGCAGACGGGGAAGGACGAACACTGAAGCTTTCTTT
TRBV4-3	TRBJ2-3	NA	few	CASSQVGASTDTQYF	TGCGCCAGCAGCCAAGTGGGGGCTAGCACAGATACGCAGTATTTT
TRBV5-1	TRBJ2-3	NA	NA	CASRTENLDTQYF	TGCGCCAGCCGGACGGAGAACCTAGATACGCAGTATTTT
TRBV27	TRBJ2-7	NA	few	CASSAGITYEQYF	TGTGCCAGCAGTGCAGGGATTACCTACGAGCAGTACTTC
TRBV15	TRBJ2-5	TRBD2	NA	CATSQRGGPKETQYF	TGTGCCACCAGCCAGCGGGGGGGGCCTAAAGAGACCCAGTACTTC
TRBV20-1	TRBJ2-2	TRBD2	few	CSARRLAGLANTGELFF	TGCAGTGCTAGGCGACTAGCGGGACTCGCGAACACCGGGGAGCTGTTTTTT
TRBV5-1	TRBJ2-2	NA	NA	CASYVPGADGELFF	TGCGCCAGCTATGTACCAGGGGCTGACGGGGAGCTGTTTTTT
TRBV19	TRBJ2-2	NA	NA	CASSIGTVRAGELFF	TGTGCCAGTAGTATAGGAACAGTCCGGGCCGGGGAGCTGTTTTTT
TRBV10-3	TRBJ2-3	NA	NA	CAISEPSTKQYF	TGTGCCATCAGTGAGCCCAGTACGAAGCAGTATTTT
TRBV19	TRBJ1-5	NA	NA	CASSTVPRQPQHF	TGTGCCAGTAGTACCGTCCCCAGGCAGCCCCAGCATTTT
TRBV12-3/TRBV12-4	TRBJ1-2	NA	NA	CASSPLWGSYGYTF	TGTGCCAGCAGCCCCTTGTGGGGGTCCTATGGCTACACCTTC
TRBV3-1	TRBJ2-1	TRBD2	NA	CASRLQTSGSNEQFF	TGTGCCAGCAGACTCCAGACTAGCGGGAGCAATGAGCAGTTCTTC
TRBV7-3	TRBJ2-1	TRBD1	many	CASSSDRGMYNEQFF	TGTGCCAGCAGCTCCGACAGGGGGATGTACAATGAGCAGTTCTTC
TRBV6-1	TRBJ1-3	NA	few	CASRRTALISGNTIYF	TGTGCCAGCAGGCGGACAGCATTAATCTCTGGAAACACCATATATTTT
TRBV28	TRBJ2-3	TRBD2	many	CASLAAGGPFVTQYF	TGTGCCAGCTTGGCGGCGGGAGGGCCGTTTGTTACGCAGTATTTT
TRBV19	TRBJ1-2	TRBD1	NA	CASSSDRTGYGYTF	TGTGCCAGTAGCTCGGACAGGACTGGTTATGGCTACACCTTC
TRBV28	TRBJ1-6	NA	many	CASSFRQESSYNSPLHF	TGTGCCAGCAGTTTTCGACAGGAAAGCTCCTATAATTCACCCCTCCACTTT
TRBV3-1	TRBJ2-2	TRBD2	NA	CASCPTSGTNTGELFF	TGTGCCAGCTGTCCGACTAGCGGGACAAACACCGGGGAGCTGTTTTTT
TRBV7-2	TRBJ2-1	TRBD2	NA	CASSGAYTSGRVWNEQFF	TGTGCCAGCAGCGGAGCCTACACTAGCGGGAGAGTGTGGAATGAGCAGTTCTTC
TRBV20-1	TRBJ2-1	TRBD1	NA	CSASSTGGNEQFF	TGCAGTGCGAGTTCGACAGGGGGGAATGAGCAGTTCTTC
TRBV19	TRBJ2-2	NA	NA	CASSIDYGSSNTGELFF	TGTGCCAGTAGTATAGATTATGGCAGTTCGAACACCGGGGAGCTGTTTTTT
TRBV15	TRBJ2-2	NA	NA	CATSRDSGGRIF	TGTGCCACCAGCAGAGATTCCGGGGGGCGGATTTTT